Shown below are 31 T cell receptor beta chains from a single sample sequenced in a study of shared clonotypes between healthy human individuals. Sequencing used immunoSEQ multiplex PCR; TCRdb keeps in-frame clones, though not all of them. The table lists just over 2,000,000 clones, 95% of them singletons. The sequenced sample consisted of naive CD4+ T cells sorted from blood. Documented subset: CD45RA+ positively selected. The receptors originated from a man in his late teens or twenties in good health.

A word on this clone: One end of the junction fails to match germline, which may point to a read error. The chain couples TRBV7-7 to TRBJ2-2; a possible D gene is TRBD1 (5 bases). CDR3 length equals 14 residues. Germline V gene data show CDR1 as SSHAT and CDR2 as FNYEAQ (reference sequence). This chain's CDR3 is CASTPLGVSGELFF. The DNA for the CDR3 is TGTGCTAGCACCCCCCTAGGGGTTTCCGGGGAGCTGTTTTTT.

The chain links TRBV19 to TRBJ1-2; D is uncertain. CDR1 and CDR2 (germline): LNHDA, SQIVND (reference sequence). Trimming removed 7 bases at V and 8 bases at J, with 11 bases between. The CDR3 loop spans 11 amino acids. The CDR3 DNA follows: TGTGCCAGTATGTCCTTTGAGGGCTACACCTTC. Amino acid sequence: CASMSFEGYTF.

Remarks on this clone: Mismatch with germline at one junction end may stem from a read error. The chain links TRBV7-7 to TRBJ2-7; D possibly corresponds to TRBD1 (5 bases). The germline V gene encodes CDR1 SSHAT and CDR2 FNYEAQ (reference sequence). There are 14 residues in the CDR3. CDR3 loop: CASSLEAGSYEQYF. As DNA, the CDR3 is TGTGCTAGCAGCTTAGAGGCAGGGTCCTACGAGCAGTACTTC.

The V and J genes are TRBV11-2 and TRBJ1-6; no reliable D call. V gave up 4 bases and J gave up 10 bases, with 17 bases separating them. This CDR3 contains 15 residues. The germline V gene has CDR1 SGHAT and CDR2 FQNNGV. DNA for the CDR3: TGTGCCAGCAGCTCGAGCGTGGGGAGGCTGTCACCCCTCCACTTT. As protein: CASSSSVGRLSPLHF.

DNA for the CDR3: TGTGCCAGCAGCCAGACCAGGGTTCTCCAAGAGACCCAGTACTTC. This sequence encodes CASSQTRVLQETQYF. The chain recombines TRBV14 with TRBJ2-5, with D perhaps TRBD1 (5 bases). The V end lost 3 bases, the J end lost 1 base, and 12 bases lay between the germline ends. This CDR3 comprises 15 residues. Per the germline V gene, CDR1 is SGHDN and CDR2 is FVKESK.

The J gene is TRBJ2-7, the V gene TRBV5-1; 7 bases are shared with TRBD2. Germline trimming cut 7 bases from V and 0 bases from J; bases unmatched to any gene: 7. There are 14 residues in the CDR3. Germline V gene data show CDR1 as SGHRS and CDR2 as YFSETQ. The CDR3 loop is CASHPSGSSYEQYF. The CDR3 DNA sequence: TGCGCCAGCCACCCTAGCGGAAGCTCCTACGAGCAGTACTTC.

The chain employs TRBV7-2 and TRBJ2-7; D may be TRBD2 (5 bases). Trimming stripped 6 bases from V and 6 bases from J, with 15 bases between. The V gene's germline CDR1 is SGHTA and CDR2 FQGNSA. There are 13 residues in the CDR3. The CDR3 bases are TGTGCCAGCAGTTACCGGGGAGTTTCCGAGCAGTACTTC. It encodes CASSYRGVSEQYF.

The V gene is TRBV2, the J gene TRBJ2-7; TRBD2 agrees at 14 bases. CDR3 length: 15 residues. CDR1 is SNHLY and CDR2 is FYNNEI in the germline V gene. J was trimmed by 5 bases and V by 6 bases; bases with no gene match: 6. CDR3 amino acids: CASSLGLAGVDEQYF. In DNA, the CDR3 is TGTGCCAGCAGCCTGGGACTAGCGGGGGTCGACGAGCAGTACTTC.

This sequence joins TRBV18 and TRBJ1-2; no clear D. Germline V gives CDR1 KGHSH, CDR2 LQKENI. The CDR3 sequence is 14 residues long. With 5 bases removed from V and 5 bases from J, the gap between germline ends came to 15 bases. This chain's CDR3 is CASSSLTTDYGYTF. The CDR3 DNA is TGTGCCAGCTCATCACTGACAACTGATTATGGCTACACCTTC.

The chain combines TRBV9 with TRBJ2-7; 10 bases are a match to TRBD2. This CDR3 spans 16 amino acids. J lost 0 bases, V lost 3 bases, and 6 bases had no gene match. Germline-derived CDR1 and CDR2 are SGDLS and YYNGEE. CDR3 DNA: TGTGCCAGCAGCGCCGATAGCGGGAGGCCCTCCTACGAGCAGTACTTC. Encoded protein: CASSADSGRPSYEQYF.

This clone was observed once. The V and J genes are TRBV7-2 and TRBJ2-7; 12 bases are shared with TRBD2. Germline values: CDR1 SGHTA, CDR2 FQGNSA. This CDR3 region has 17 residues. V dropped 5 bases and J dropped 6; count of bases not matched to a gene: 14. CDR3 sequence (DNA): TGTGCCAGCAGCCGGCTACCTCTGACTAGCGGGAGTTTCGAGCAGTACTTC. This gives the protein CASSRLPLTSGSFEQYF.

V usage is TRBV29-1 and J usage is TRBJ1-1; TRBD1 is a possible D gene (6 bases). CDR1 and CDR2 (germline): SQVTM, ANQGSEA. V dropped 8 bases and J dropped 6 bases, with 19 bases sitting between them. This CDR3 is built from 13 residues. The CDR3 here is CSFRRGGRPEAFF. The CDR3 DNA reads TGCAGCTTCAGGAGAGGGGGGCGACCTGAAGCTTTCTTT.

The chain uses TRBV6-5 and TRBJ1-1; D is possibly TRBD1 (6 bases). CDR1 is MNHEY, CDR2 SVGAGI, per germline. The V end lost 2 bases, the J end lost 1 base, and 11 bases lay between the germline ends. The CDR3 sequence is 15 residues long. Written as DNA, the CDR3 is TGTGCCAGCAGTTACGATTCGGGACAGAACACTGAAGCTTTCTTT. As protein: CASSYDSGQNTEAFF.

The chain recombines TRBV19 with TRBJ1-6; TRBD1 agrees at 7 bases. The CDR3 consists of 13 residues. Germline V gives CDR1 LNHDA, CDR2 SQIVND (reference sequence). The trim removed 8 bases at V and 9 bases at J, leaving 7 bases unmatched. The DNA of the CDR3 is TGTGCCAGTGAAACAGGGGTCGGTTCACCCCTCCACTTT. Translated: CASETGVGSPLHF. Complete variable domain (other parts from reference TRBV19 and TRBJ1-6): DGGITQSPKYLFRKEGQNVTLSCEQNLNHDAMYWYRQDPGQGLRLIYYSQIVNDFQKGDIAEGYSVSREKKESFPLTVTSAQKNPTAFYLCASETGVGSPLHFGNGTRLTVT.

The rearrangement uses TRBV5-6 and TRBJ2-7, with a possible D match to TRBD1 (6 bases). The germline V gene encodes CDR1 SGHDT and CDR2 YYEEEE. V dropped 4 bases and J dropped 7 bases, with 21 bases sitting between them. CDR3 length: 15 residues. The CDR3 reads CASSPLFGAGEEQYF. Written as DNA, the CDR3 is TGTGCCAGCAGCCCCCTCTTTGGGGCAGGGGAAGAGCAGTACTTC.

This rearrangement joins TRBV7-2 to TRBJ2-7; D uncertain. V was cut by 1 base and J by 6 bases, with 10 bases left in between. CDR3 length equals 13 residues. Germline V gene sequence: CDR1 SGHTA, CDR2 FQGNSA. The CDR3 reads CASSLVSSLEQYF. The CDR3 nucleotides read TGTGCCAGCAGCTTAGTGTCAAGCCTCGAGCAGTACTTC.

The J gene is TRBJ1-2, the V gene TRBV29-1; no definite D call. The germline V gene encodes CDR1 SQVTM and CDR2 ANQGSEA. V gave up 4 bases and J gave up 2 bases, with 8 bases separating them. The CDR3 has 12 residues. The CDR3 region has the DNA TGCAGCGTTGTCGGACCGAACTATGGCTACACCTTC. Translation gives CSVVGPNYGYTF.

J is TRBJ2-7 and V is TRBV27, with a tentative D call TRBD1 (8 bases). The V gene lost 2 bases and the J gene lost 3 bases, with 11 bases spanning the gap. There are 14 residues in the CDR3. CDR1 and CDR2 from the germline V gene are MNHEY and SMNVEV (reference sequence). The CDR3 nucleotides read TGTGCCAGCAGTTTAACAGGGGGGGTCTACGAGCAGTACTTC. This translates into CASSLTGGVYEQYF.

This clone showed up just a few times. The chain recombines TRBV25-1 with TRBJ2-1; TRBD2 matches at 10 bases. The CDR3 is made up of 16 amino acids. Germline V lookup: CDR1 MGHDK, CDR2 SYGVNS. Trimming removed 7 bases from V and 3 bases from J; junction bases left unmatched: 9. DNA for the CDR3: TGTGCCAGCACCCGACCAACTAGCGGGAACTACAATGAGCAGTTCTTC. It encodes CASTRPTSGNYNEQFF.

The V and J genes are TRBV7-6 and TRBJ2-1; no firm D call. Deletions cut 0 bases from V and 2 bases from J, with 8 bases between. This CDR3 comprises 15 residues. Germline V gene sequence: CDR1 SGHVS, CDR2 FNYEAQ. The CDR3 bases are TGTGCCAGCAGCTTAGCGCGCGGCCCCTACAATGAGCAGTTCTTC. This encodes CASSLARGPYNEQFF.

This clone was detected ten times or more. The sample holds other DNA sequences that translate to the same CDR3. The chain is built from TRBV5-1 and TRBJ1-1, with TRBD1 as a possible D gene (5 bases). Per germline, CDR1 SGHRS and CDR2 YFSETQ. V lost 7 bases and J 1 base, leaving 14 bases between the germline ends. The CDR3 contains 14 residues. The CDR3: CASQPGPENTEAFF. The CDR3 DNA follows: TGCGCCAGCCAGCCGGGGCCCGAGAACACTGAAGCTTTCTTT.

The rearrangement uses TRBV27 and TRBJ1-4, with 7 nucleotides matching TRBD1. After removal of 2 bases from V and 8 bases from J, the junction contained 8 bases not matched to a gene. The CDR3 is 15 residues long. Per the germline V gene, CDR1 is MNHEY and CDR2 is SMNVEV (reference sequence). CDR3 DNA sequence: TGTGCCAGCAGTTTAGCGACAGGGTACGGAGAAAAACTGTTTTTT. As protein: CASSLATGYGEKLFF.

The chain links TRBV6-1 to TRBJ1-2; D may be TRBD1 (5 bases). Germline CDR1 MNHNS, CDR2 SASEGT. V lost 6 bases, J lost 5 bases, and 16 bases lay in between. The CDR3 is 14 amino acids. The CDR3 bases are TGTGCCAGCAGCAGCTCCGACAGCGGTTATGGCTACACCTTC. Amino acids: CASSSSDSGYGYTF.

The rearrangement links TRBV5-1 to TRBJ2-5; 10 positions agree with TRBD1. Germline CDR1 is SGHRS and CDR2 is YFSETQ. The V segment lost 1 base and the J segment 0 bases; nucleotides outside the gene matches: 3. The CDR3 sequence is 16 residues long. CDR3 sequence: CASSLRTGGNQETQYF. The CDR3, as DNA: TGCGCCAGCAGCTTGAGGACAGGGGGTAACCAAGAGACCCAGTACTTC.

Concerning this clone itself: The same CDR3 is also encoded by other DNA sequences in this sample. This chain links TRBV5-1 with TRBJ2-3; TRBD2 agrees at 7 bases. Germline CDR1 and CDR2: SGHRS and YFSETQ. V was pared by 4 bases and J by 1 base, with 6 bases of the junction left unmatched. This CDR3 is built from 15 residues. CDR3 in DNA: TGCGCCAGCAGCCTGAGCGGGAAAGGCACAGATACGCAGTATTTT. This encodes CASSLSGKGTDTQYF.

The V call is TRBV7-8, the J call TRBJ2-5, with TRBD2 matching over 7 bases. The V and J ends lost 1 base and 5 bases, in that order; junction bases with no gene match: 1. Looked up from germline, CDR1 is SGHVS and CDR2 is FQNEAQ. CDR3 length: 13 residues. As DNA, the CDR3 is TGTGCCAGCAGCTTAGGGACTAGGGAGACCCAGTACTTC. It specifies CASSLGTRETQYF.

V usage is TRBV7-3 and J usage is TRBJ2-5, with a tentative D call TRBD2 (6 bases). Germline loops: CDR1 SGHTA, CDR2 FQGTGA. The CDR3 spans 15 residues. V was trimmed by 5 bases and J by 5 bases, leaving 18 bases between them. CDR3 region: CASSRGDSGSETQYF. DNA for the CDR3: TGTGCCAGCAGCCGAGGGGACTCGGGATCGGAGACCCAGTACTTC.

This rearrangement joins TRBV11-2 to TRBJ1-2; 9 bases are a match to TRBD1. V lost 5 bases to trimming and J lost 1 base; unmatched junction nucleotides: 5. The CDR3 consists of 15 residues. CDR1 and CDR2 from the germline V gene are SGHAT and FQNNGV. CDR3 in amino acids: CASSVDRGGNYGYTF. For the CDR3, the DNA is TGTGCCAGCAGCGTGGACAGGGGCGGTAACTATGGCTACACCTTC. Looking up the rest from reference TRBV11-2 and TRBJ1-2 gives the full variable domain: EAGVAQSPRYKIIEKRQSVAFWCNPISGHATLYWYQQILGQGPKLLIQFQNNGVVDDSQLPKDRFSAERLKGVDSTLKIQPAKLEDSAVYLCASSVDRGGNYGYTFGSGTRLTVV.

The genes are TRBV7-8 and TRBJ1-1; D is uncertain. The germline V gene encodes CDR1 SGHVS and CDR2 FQNEAQ. The CDR3 runs to 13 residues. Trimming took off 7 bases at V and 5 bases at J, with 14 bases between the two ends. CDR3 in amino acids: CASTSRVWTEAFF. As DNA, the CDR3 is TGTGCCAGCACCTCCCGGGTCTGGACTGAAGCTTTCTTT.

Details on this clone: This sample includes further DNA sequences coding for the same CDR3. The chain employs TRBV6-5 and TRBJ1-2; 10 bases fit TRBD1. Germline lookup yields CDR1 MNHEY and CDR2 SVGAGI. The CDR3 extends over 12 amino acids. The ends lost 6 bases at V and 7 bases at J; junction bases unmatched: 2. The CDR3 loop reads CASRRTGGGYTF. In DNA form, the CDR3 reads TGTGCCAGCAGGCGGACAGGGGGTGGCTACACCTTC.

The chain has TRBV10-3 and TRBJ1-1; 8 nucleotides match TRBD1. The V segment lost 2 bases and the J segment 6 bases; nucleotides outside the gene matches: 8. The CDR3 is 15 amino acids. Germline CDR1 ENHRY, CDR2 SYGVKD. This chain's CDR3 is CAISEGQGVTPEAFF. The CDR3 DNA follows: TGTGCCATCAGTGAGGGACAGGGTGTTACGCCTGAAGCTTTCTTT.